This T cell receptor beta chain originates from a study of T cells in Graves' hyperthyroidism and ophthalmopathy. Overall study results and limits: Ophthalmopathy onset followed model prediction by a median around 6.9 months. Classification by a 13 V-J model distinguished ophthalmopathy from stable hyperthyroidism. Appearing also in blood were most of the thyroid clonotypes expanded above 0.001.

J lost 5 bases, V lost 6 bases, and 3 bases had no gene match. The CDR3 runs 13 residues. CDR1 and CDR2 (germline): MDHEN, SYDVKM. Amplification of TCR beta CDR3 regions was performed using RNA transcripts as template. The HTBI primer set served for first-round RT-PCR of the TCR CDR3. TCRdb reprocessed the multiplex PCR reads with MiXCR, giving one entry per CDR3 protein. The sample shows 450,000 to 650,000 distinct CDR3 sequences, less than 25% of them seen only once. The table lists this clonotype with many counts. What it binds is unknown. The chain recombines TRBV28 with TRBJ2-2, with 7 bases lining up with TRBD1. This receptor was obtained from a man between 18 and 35 years old with Graves' hyperthyroidism. Input material: blood. CDR3 amino acids: CASRQTGTGELFF. The CDR3 bases are TGTGCCAGCAGACAGACAGGGACCGGGGAGCTGTTTTTT.